This entry features one T cell receptor (beta chain) sequence. Its antigen is unknown. Germline V gene data show CDR1 as SGHDT and CDR2 as YYEEEE. The V end was cut by 3 bases, the J end by 3 bases, with 15 bases between. The CDR3 covers 16 residues. The sample originates from a study of blood T cells in healthy people across ages. Study outcomes and limitations: The lack of PBMC sorting stopped any conclusive naive versus antigen-experienced comparison. Diversity was higher, and naive CD4+ cells more numerous, in long-lived donors than in aged donors. Per-million-T-cell TCR beta diversity fell roughly linearly with age.

For the second PCR, which ran for about 6 to 12 cycles, a sample-barcoded 5' primer and a J-beta primer mix were used. From the 5' RACE reads, TCRdb called clonotypes with MiXCR, one entry per CDR3 protein. This sample has about 1.1 million distinct CDR3 sequences, with approximately 38% found just once. The genes are TRBV5-6 and TRBJ1-4; maybe TRBD1 (6 bases). The sequence was obtained from a man younger than 35 in good health. Input material: blood. The CDR3 loop reads CASSYYQGTANEKLFF. In DNA, the CDR3 is TGTGCCAGCAGCTATTACCAGGGGACGGCTAATGAAAAACTGTTTTTT.